This T cell receptor (beta chain) was sequenced during a study of T cell responses to AZD1222 COVID-19 vaccine. Study-wide findings and caveats: Sampling captured repertoires only after the peak T cell response.

Some clones are missing from TCRdb's copy, which holds only in-frame ones; the method was immunoSEQ multiplex PCR. The sample yields about 140,000 clones, about 82% seen once. Notes on this clone: Its cognate antigen is unknown.

V was trimmed by 3 bases and J by 2 bases, leaving 11 bases between them. This CDR3 has 14 residues. CDR1 and CDR2 (germline): SGHNT, YYREEE (reference sequence). The chain carries TRBV5-4 and TRBJ1-2; D is perhaps TRBD1 (5 bases). The sample in question was peripheral blood, obtained 28 days after the second AZD1222 dose. The receptor comes from an adult who received the AZD1222 COVID-19 vaccine. The CDR3 DNA reads as TGTGCCAGCAGCTCCCGGGACGGGAACTATGGCTACACCTTC. Translated, it gives CASSSRDGNYGYTF.